This record looks at one T cell receptor (beta chain) sequence and its context. Its antigen remains unidentified. Germline-derived CDR1 and CDR2 are WNHNN and SYGVQD (reference sequence). The CDR3 runs to 13 residues. Trimming cost V 2 bases and J 9 bases, with 11 bases left between them. Generated by immunoSEQ multiplex PCR, the TCRdb table keeps only in-frame clones and is missing some. The profile shows 20,000 to 30,000 clones, under 90% of them singletons. The entry originates in a study of PD-1 blockade in classical Hodgkin lymphoma. Notes on the study in general: Newly diagnosed patients were reported to exhibit reduced baseline TCR diversity relative to healthy donors. Sources of repertoire differences remain undefined, possibly disease activity or prior therapy. Individuals who commenced nivolumab within less than 1 year of ASCT were excluded.

Time point meaning: cycle 4 day 1 (C4D1), after around six weeks of nivolumab. The patients all showed relapse after autologous stem cell transplantation, while their brentuximab vedotin exposure varied. The best responses consisted of complete response, partial response or progressive disease. This specimen was peripheral blood mononuclear cells (PBMCs), taken before the fourth cycle of nivolumab. This clonotype was obtained from a human donor with classical Hodgkin lymphoma. The V and J genes are TRBV10-1 and TRBJ1-5; D is undetermined. CDR3 in amino acids: CASSEDRMSPQHF. The CDR3, as DNA: TGCGCCAGCAGTGAGGATCGGATGTCGCCCCAGCATTTT.